These 6 T cell receptor beta chains share one sample of origin, sequenced in a study of molecular identifiers for immune sequencing clone quantification. TCRdb reanalysed the PCR reads using MiXCR and keeps one entry per CDR3 protein. This sample has about 320,000 distinct CDR3 sequences, with about a quarter found just once. Sequencing was performed on naive CD8+ T cells from blood, with Jurkat cell RNA spiked in. Regarding subset: FACS-sorted CD8+CD4-CCR7+CD45RA+ naive T cells. Source of these receptors: a human donor in good health. Some libraries in this study had Jurkat cell RNA spiked in.

This clonotype was counted many times. The chain recombines TRBV7-3 with TRBJ2-1; D perhaps matches TRBD2 (6 bases). This CDR3 is built from 15 residues. Looked up from germline, CDR1 is SGHTA and CDR2 is FQGTGA. Trimming cost V 0 bases and J 1 base, with 7 bases left between them. As DNA, the CDR3 is TGTGCCAGCAGCTTAACCGGGGGTTCCTACAATGAGCAGTTCTTC. Amino acid sequence: CASSLTGGSYNEQFF.

This clonotype was seen repeatedly, ten times or more. The V gene is TRBV6-2 or TRBV6-3, the J gene TRBJ1-5; D uncertain. The CDR3 runs to 14 residues. V shed 3 bases and J shed 7 bases, with 13 bases lying between them. The V gene's germline CDR1 is MNHEY and CDR2 SVGEGT. The DNA of the CDR3 is TGTGCCAGCAGTTATAGCCGGGAACCCCAGCCCCAGCATTTT. Translating it yields CASSYSREPQPQHF.

This clonotype appeared a few times. The J gene is TRBJ2-7, the V gene TRBV6-2 or TRBV6-3, with D possibly TRBD2 on 7 matching bases. Germline V gene lookup returns CDR1 MNHEY and CDR2 SVGEGT. V was pared by 7 bases and J by 2 bases, with 15 bases between. This CDR3 spans 14 amino acids. The CDR3 is CASNDGGPAYEQYF. The CDR3 coding sequence is TGTGCCAGCAACGACGGGGGGCCCGCCTACGAGCAGTACTTC.

The chain couples TRBV20-1 to TRBJ1-2; D uncertain. Germline V gene sequence: CDR1 DFQATT, CDR2 SNEGSKA (reference sequence). Trimming cost V 1 base and J 2 bases, with 11 bases left between them. The length of the CDR3 is 14 residues. The CDR3 protein is CSARGTYENYGYTF. The CDR3 nucleotides read TGCAGTGCTAGAGGTACCTATGAAAACTATGGCTACACCTTC.

Worth noting for this clonotype: A much bigger clone sits one base away, suggesting this may be a read error. V usage is TRBV7-9 and J usage is TRBJ2-3, with 9 positions matching TRBD1. Germline lookup yields CDR1 SEHNR and CDR2 FQNEAQ (reference sequence). CDR3 length: 15 amino acids. CDR3 region: CVSSLTGGGSDTQYF. The CDR3 nucleotides are TGTGTCAGCAGCTTAACAGGGGGCGGATCAGATACGCAGTATTTT.

Only one count was recorded for this clonotype. The CDR3 does not end in the conserved phenylalanine or tryptophan, so this is likely a read error. The chain recombines TRBV7-9 with TRBJ2-7; possible D gene TRBD2, 6 bases. Between the trimmed V and J ends, which lost 1 base and 3 bases, there was a span of 10 bases. CDR1 is SEHNR and CDR2 is FQNEAQ in the germline V gene (reference sequence). This CDR3 comprises 14 residues. The CDR3 reads CASSLGLALYEQYY. CDR3 nucleotide sequence: TGTGCCAGCAGCTTAGGGCTAGCGCTCTACGAGCAGTACTAC.